This TCR beta chain was captured by sequencing in a study of shared clonotypes between healthy human individuals. Germline CDR1 SEHNR, CDR2 FQNEAQ (reference sequence). This CDR3 comprises 17 residues. With 2 bases clipped from V and 1 base from J, the junction kept 10 bases outside the gene matches. The method was immunoSEQ multiplex PCR; TCRdb's version includes in-frame clones alone and lacks a portion of them. The sample shows a few hundred thousand clones, roughly four fifths of them seen only once. This clone was counted a few times. The chain uses TRBV7-9 and TRBJ2-5; 7 nucleotides line up with TRBD2. Sequenced material: PBMCs. The origin of this receptor is a woman between 35 and 50 years old in good health. Some clones in this sample may be carry-over from other donors' samples. The CDR3: CASSLYIGASGQETQYF. The CDR3 coding sequence is TGTGCCAGCAGCTTATATATTGGGGCTAGCGGCCAAGAGACCCAGTACTTC.